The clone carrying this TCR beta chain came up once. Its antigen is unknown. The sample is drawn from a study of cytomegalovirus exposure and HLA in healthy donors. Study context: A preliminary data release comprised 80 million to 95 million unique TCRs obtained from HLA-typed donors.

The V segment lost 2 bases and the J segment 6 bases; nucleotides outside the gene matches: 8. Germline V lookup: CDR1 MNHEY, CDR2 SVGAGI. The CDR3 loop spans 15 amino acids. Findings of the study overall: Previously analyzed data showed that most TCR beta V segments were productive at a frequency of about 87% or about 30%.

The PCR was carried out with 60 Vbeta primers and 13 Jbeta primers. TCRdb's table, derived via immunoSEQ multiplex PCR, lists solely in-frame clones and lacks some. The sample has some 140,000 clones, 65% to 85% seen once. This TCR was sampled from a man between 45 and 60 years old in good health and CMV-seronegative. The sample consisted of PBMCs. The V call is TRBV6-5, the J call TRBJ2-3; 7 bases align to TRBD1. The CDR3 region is CASSYRQGITDTQYF. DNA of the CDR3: TGTGCCAGCAGTTACAGACAGGGCATTACCGATACGCAGTATTTT.